A selection of T cell receptor beta chains follows, all from one sample in a study of blood T cell repertoires in COVID-19. Method: immunoSEQ multiplex PCR; TCRdb's copy keeps in-frame clones and lacks some. Here the sample spans approximately 220,000 clones, roughly 84% being singletons. Sequenced: peripheral blood. The receptors stem from a woman aged 60 to 75 with acute or convalescent COVID-19. Both conserved end residues are part of each CDR3.

V gene,J gene,CDR3 protein
TRBV25-1,TRBJ1-1,CASSLNTEAFF
TRBV12-2,TRBJ2-7,CASRYQTGGLFEQYF
TRBV5-6,TRBJ1-6,CASISHRASSYNSPLHF
TRBV9,TRBJ2-3,CASSVSGGAVDTQYF
TRBV28,TRBJ2-6,CASSFSSQGMAGANVLTF
TRBV4-1,TRBJ1-5,CASSLRETNQPQHF
TRBV12-3/TRBV12-4,TRBJ1-3,CASTQGNTIYF
TRBV6-5,TRBJ1-1,CASTSGTGWTEAFF
TRBV6-5,TRBJ2-7,CASKGQSQQYF
TRBV6-6,TRBJ2-5,CASSYMRIQETQYF
TRBV6-6,TRBJ1-4,CASSPTATNEKLFF
TRBV27,TRBJ1-6,CASSFTANSPLHF
TRBV5-1,TRBJ1-2,CASSLGGEWYGYTF
TRBV6-6,TRBJ2-2,CASSLAGKNTGELFF
TRBV20-1,TRBJ2-7,CSASPETYEQYF
TRBV6-5,TRBJ1-5,CASKDNFSNQPQHF
TRBV28,TRBJ1-2,CASNPEGYGYTF
TRBV4-2,TRBJ1-2,CASSQDVGGTYGYTF
TRBV12-5,TRBJ1-6,CASGFHRENSPLHF
TRBV16,TRBJ1-2,CASSQSRAGYTF
TRBV19,TRBJ1-2,CASSPKQITTDGYTF
TRBV19,TRBJ1-2,CASTATGKRDGYTF